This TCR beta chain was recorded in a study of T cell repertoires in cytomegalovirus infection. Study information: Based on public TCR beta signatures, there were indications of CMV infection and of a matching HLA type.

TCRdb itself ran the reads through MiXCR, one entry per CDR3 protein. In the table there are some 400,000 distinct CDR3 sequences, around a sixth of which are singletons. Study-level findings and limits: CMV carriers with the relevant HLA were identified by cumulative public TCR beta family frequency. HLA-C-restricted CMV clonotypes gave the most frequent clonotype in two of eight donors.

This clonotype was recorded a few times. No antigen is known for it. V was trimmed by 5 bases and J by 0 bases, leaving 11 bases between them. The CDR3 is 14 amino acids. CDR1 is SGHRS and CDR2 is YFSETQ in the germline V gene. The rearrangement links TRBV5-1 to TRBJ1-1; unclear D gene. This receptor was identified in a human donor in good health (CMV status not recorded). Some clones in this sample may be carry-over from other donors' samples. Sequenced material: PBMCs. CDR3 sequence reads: CASRQPLMNTEAFF. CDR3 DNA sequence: TGCGCCAGCAGGCAACCCTTAATGAACACTGAAGCTTTCTTT. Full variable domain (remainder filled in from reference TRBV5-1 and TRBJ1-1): KAGVTQTPRYLIKTRGQQVTLSCSPISGHRSVSWYQQTPGQGLQFLFEYFSETQRNKGNFPGRFSGRQFSNSRSEMNVSTLELGDSALYLCASRQPLMNTEAFFGQGTRLTVV.